This T cell receptor beta chain derives from a study of blood T cells in healthy people across ages. General study results and limits: In older individuals, TCR beta diversity per million T cells was lower, falling roughly linearly with age. Among long-lived donors, naive CD4+ cells were more numerous and diversity higher than in aged donors.

As concerns this clonotype: Its matching antigen is unknown.

The germline gives CDR1 SGHRS, CDR2 YFSETQ. The CDR3 contains 15 residues. Between the trimmed V and J ends, which lost 5 bases and 3 bases, there was a span of 18 bases. It was roughly 10 milliliters of peripheral blood that were drawn from each donor. The authors ran a second PCR of 7 to 11 cycles using a sample-barcoded 5' primer and a J-beta primer mix. Each cDNA molecule, via a template-switch adaptor with 12 random nucleotides, was tagged. TCRdb fed the 5' RACE reads into MiXCR, producing one record per CDR3 protein. Here the sample spans 1,300,000 or so distinct CDR3 sequences, 59% being singletons.

The origin of this receptor is a young man in good health. Sequenced sample: blood. The V gene is TRBV5-1, the J gene TRBJ2-7; no clear D gene. The CDR3 is CASSPGELERYEQYF. The CDR3 DNA follows: TGCGCCAGCAGTCCCGGCGAGCTTGAACGCTACGAGCAGTACTTC.